Each of the 17 T cell receptor beta chains below was sequenced from the same sample in a study of cytomegalovirus exposure and HLA in healthy donors. The PCR contained 60 Vbeta and 13 Jbeta primers. TCRdb's copy holds only in-frame clones and misses some; the assay was immunoSEQ multiplex PCR. The sample has 150,000 to 200,000 clones; more than 70% are singletons. Sequencing was done on a sample of PBMCs. The source is a man aged 18 to 30 in good health and CMV-seropositive.

V usage is TRBV7-9 and J usage is TRBJ1-1; D is uncertain. The germline V gene has CDR1 SEHNR and CDR2 FQNEAQ (reference sequence). V gave up 1 base and J gave up 2 bases, with 8 bases separating them. The CDR3 consists of 14 residues. The CDR3 DNA sequence: TGTGCCAGCAGCTTAGGACAAGCTAACACTGAAGCTTTCTTT. This sequence encodes CASSLGQANTEAFF. Combining the CDR3 with reference TRBV7-9 and TRBJ1-1 gives the whole variable domain DTGVSQNPRHKITKRGQNVTFRCDPISEHNRLYWYRQTLGQGPEFLTYFQNEAQLEKSRLLSDRFSAERPKGSFSTLEIQRTEQGDSAMYLCASSLGQANTEAFFGQGTRLTVV.

J is TRBJ1-2 and V is TRBV28; 8 nucleotides agree with TRBD1. V was pared by 2 bases and J by 7 bases, with 9 bases of the junction left unmatched. The germline gives CDR1 MDHEN, CDR2 SYDVKM. This CDR3 spans 15 amino acids. DNA for the CDR3: TGTGCCAGCAGTTTAGAGGGCGCCAGGGGGCTTGGCTACACCTTC. Protein product: CASSLEGARGLGYTF.

The chain has TRBV7-2 and TRBJ2-5; D possibly corresponds to TRBD2 (6 bases). Germline V gene lookup returns CDR1 SGHTA and CDR2 FQGNSA. CDR3 length: 15 residues. V was pared by 1 base and J by 5 bases, with 14 bases between. DNA for the CDR3: TGTGCCAGCAGCTTAGAATTCTCGGAGGGGGAGACCCAGTACTTC. Its protein is CASSLEFSEGETQYF.

The chain employs TRBV5-4 and TRBJ2-2; TRBD2 might be the D (7 bases). The length of the CDR3 is 15 residues. V was cut by 7 bases and J by 6 bases, with 19 bases left in between. From germline, CDR1 is SGHNT and CDR2 YYREEE (reference sequence). The DNA for the CDR3 is TGTGCCAGCGGATCCCCGGACAGCGGGGCCGGGGAGCTGTTTTTT. This sequence encodes CASGSPDSGAGELFF.

The V and J genes are TRBV2 and TRBJ1-4; 7 positions match TRBD1. Trimming at V came to 3 bases and at J to 4 bases, leaving 5 bases not matched to a gene. The CDR3 length is 15 residues. The germline CDR1 and CDR2 sequences are SNHLY and FYNNEI. CDR3 residues: CASSEGTVLNEKLFF. DNA for the CDR3: TGTGCCAGCAGTGAGGGGACAGTCCTTAATGAAAAACTGTTTTTT.

The CDR3 DNA is TGTGCCAGCACTTCCCGACTAGCGGCATACAATGAGCAGTTCTTC. It specifies CASTSRLAAYNEQFF. V usage is TRBV7-9 and J usage is TRBJ2-1; 9 bases align to TRBD2. Trimming at V came to 7 bases and at J to 4 bases, leaving 8 bases not matched to a gene. CDR3 length equals 15 residues. CDR1 and CDR2 (germline): SEHNR, FQNEAQ (reference sequence).

This chain links TRBV5-4 with TRBJ2-3; TRBD2 matches 8 bases. CDR1 is SGHNT, CDR2 YYREEE, per germline (reference sequence). V lost 4 bases, J lost 4 bases, and 8 bases stayed unmatched. The CDR3 is 15 amino acids. CDR3 DNA sequence: TGTGCCAGCAGCCCGGAGCGGGAGAAGGCAGATACGCAGTATTTT. Its translation is CASSPEREKADTQYF.

The V call is TRBV18, the J call TRBJ1-4, with unresolved D. This CDR3 is 14 amino acids long. The V and J ends lost 3 bases and 3 bases respectively, with 8 bases between them. Per germline, CDR1 KGHSH and CDR2 LQKENI. The CDR3: CASSPRAPNEKLFF. DNA for the CDR3: TGTGCCAGCTCACCGCGGGCACCTAATGAAAAACTGTTTTTT.

This chain joins TRBV4-1 and TRBJ2-7; D may be TRBD2 (6 bases). The CDR3 extends over 18 amino acids. Germline values: CDR1 MGHRA, CDR2 YSYEKL. V was cut by 0 bases and J by 2 bases, with 20 bases left in between. This chain's CDR3 is CASSQDSSLARMPYEQYF. CDR3 nucleotides: TGCGCCAGCAGCCAAGATTCTTCCCTAGCGCGGATGCCCTACGAGCAGTACTTC.

The J gene is TRBJ1-4, the V gene TRBV9, with no clear D. V lost 4 bases and J lost 0, with 10 bases in between. The CDR3 runs to 15 residues. CDR1 and CDR2 from the germline V gene are SGDLS and YYNGEE. This chain's CDR3 is CASSLGVATNEKLFF. CDR3 DNA: TGTGCCAGCAGCTTGGGAGTCGCAACTAATGAAAAACTGTTTTTT. Based on the CDR3 plus reference TRBV9 and TRBJ1-4, the full variable domain is DSGVTQTPKHLITATGQRVTLRCSPRSGDLSVYWYQQSLDQGLQFLIQYYNGEERAKGNILERFSAQQFPDLHSELNLSSLELGDSALYFCASSLGVATNEKLFFGSGTQLSVL.

J is TRBJ2-1 and V is TRBV7-9; 12 nucleotides agree with TRBD2. This CDR3 contains 18 residues. Trimming removed 2 bases from V and 7 bases from J; junction bases left unmatched: 12. In germline, CDR1 is SEHNR, CDR2 FQNEAQ (reference sequence). CDR3 loop: CASSLLAGGYSSGNEQFF. CDR3 coding DNA: TGTGCCAGCAGCTTACTAGCGGGAGGGTATAGTTCCGGGAATGAGCAGTTCTTC.

This chain joins TRBV2 and TRBJ2-3, with 8 bases that match TRBD1. The CDR3 runs 14 residues. The germline V gene has CDR1 SNHLY and CDR2 FYNNEI. Losses at the gene ends were 4 bases for V and 6 bases for J; bases not matched to a gene: 6. CDR3 DNA sequence: TGTGCCAGCAGTGGGACAGGGAAGGCCGATACGCAGTATTTT. Its protein is CASSGTGKADTQYF.

The chain uses TRBV19 and TRBJ1-5, with D unclear. CDR1 is LNHDA, CDR2 SQIVND, per germline (reference sequence). Trimming shortened V by 5 bases and J by 1 base, and 21 bases separated the two germline ends. The CDR3 loop spans 18 amino acids. CDR3 region: CASSAPWAAAESNQPQHF. DNA for the CDR3: TGTGCCAGTAGTGCACCGTGGGCAGCAGCAGAAAGCAATCAGCCCCAGCATTTT.

This clone came up once. The chain recombines TRBV28 with TRBJ1-2; tentatively, D is TRBD1 (6 bases). Per the germline V gene, CDR1 is MDHEN and CDR2 is SYDVKM. This CDR3 region has 15 residues. Trimming removed 5 bases at V and 8 bases at J, with 21 bases between. This CDR3 is CASSDGGGGAWGYTF. DNA of the CDR3: TGTGCCAGCAGTGATGGGGGCGGGGGGGCATGGGGCTACACCTTC.

The rearrangement joins TRBV12-5 to TRBJ2-1; 10 nucleotides match TRBD2. The CDR3 totals 14 residues. Germline assignment: CDR1 LGHNT and CDR2 FRNRAP. V was pared by 1 base and J by 8 bases, with 2 bases of the junction left unmatched. The CDR3 DNA follows: TGTGCTAGTGGTTTGGCTAGCGGGAGCGATGAGCAGTTCTTC. Translated: CASGLASGSDEQFF.

This clone was seen only a few times. This rearrangement joins TRBV7-9 to TRBJ2-7, with D unresolved. Trimming took 1 base from V and 0 from J, leaving 10 bases between them. Germline V gene lookup returns CDR1 SEHNR and CDR2 FQNEAQ (reference sequence). The CDR3 extends over 15 amino acids. CDR3 sequence: CASSLGGRNSYEQYF. The CDR3, as DNA: TGTGCCAGCAGCTTAGGCGGCCGTAACTCCTACGAGCAGTACTTC.

DNA of the CDR3: TGTGCCAGCAGATCACAGGGGGCAATAGGGAACTATGGCTACACCTTC. Translation: CASRSQGAIGNYGYTF. The chain has TRBV28 and TRBJ1-2; TRBD1 matches at 9 bases. Germline V gene lookup returns CDR1 MDHEN and CDR2 SYDVKM. With 6 bases clipped from V and 2 bases from J, the junction kept 10 bases outside the gene matches. There are 16 residues in the CDR3.